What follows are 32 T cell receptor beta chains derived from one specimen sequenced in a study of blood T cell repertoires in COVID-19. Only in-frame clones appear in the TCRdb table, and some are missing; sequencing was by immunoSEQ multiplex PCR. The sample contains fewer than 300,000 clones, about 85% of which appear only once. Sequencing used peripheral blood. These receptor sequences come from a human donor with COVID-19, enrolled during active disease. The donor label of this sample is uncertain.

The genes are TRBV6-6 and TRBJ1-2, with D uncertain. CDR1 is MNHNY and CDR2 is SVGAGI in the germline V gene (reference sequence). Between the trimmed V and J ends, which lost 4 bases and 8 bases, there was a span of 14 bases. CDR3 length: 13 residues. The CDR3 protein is CASSFSQREGYTF. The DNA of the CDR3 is TGTGCCAGCAGTTTCTCCCAAAGAGAGGGCTACACCTTC.

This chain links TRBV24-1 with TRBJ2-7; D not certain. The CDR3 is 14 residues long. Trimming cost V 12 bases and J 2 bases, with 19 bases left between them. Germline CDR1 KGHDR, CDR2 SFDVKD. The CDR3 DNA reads TGTGCCCCCCCCCTTTCGGGTCACCCCTACGAGCAGTACTTC. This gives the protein CAPPLSGHPYEQYF.

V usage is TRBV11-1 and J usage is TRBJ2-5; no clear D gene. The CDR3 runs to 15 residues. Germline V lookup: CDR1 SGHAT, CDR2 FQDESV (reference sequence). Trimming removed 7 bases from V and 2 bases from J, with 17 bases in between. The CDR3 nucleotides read TGTGCCAGCACCTCAGGCTTGGGTGGACAAGAGACCCAGTACTTC. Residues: CASTSGLGGQETQYF. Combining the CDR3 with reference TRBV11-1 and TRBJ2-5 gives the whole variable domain EAEVAQSPRYKITEKSQAVAFWCDPISGHATLYWYRQILGQGPELLVQFQDESVVDDSQLPKDRFSAERLKGVDSTLKIQPAELGDSAMYLCASTSGLGGQETQYFGPGTRLLVL.

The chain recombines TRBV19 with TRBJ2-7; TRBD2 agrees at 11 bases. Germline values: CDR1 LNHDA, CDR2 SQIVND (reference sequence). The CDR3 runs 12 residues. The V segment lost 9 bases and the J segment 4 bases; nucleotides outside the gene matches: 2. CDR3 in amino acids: CASGTSGYEQYF. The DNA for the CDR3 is TGTGCCAGCGGGACTAGCGGATACGAGCAGTACTTC.

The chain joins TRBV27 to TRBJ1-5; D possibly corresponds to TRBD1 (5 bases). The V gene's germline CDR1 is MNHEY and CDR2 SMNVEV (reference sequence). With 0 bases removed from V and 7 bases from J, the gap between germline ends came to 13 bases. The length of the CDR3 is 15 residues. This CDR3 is CASSLSWGVGQPQHF. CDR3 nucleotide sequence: TGTGCCAGCAGTTTATCTTGGGGGGTGGGCCAGCCCCAGCATTTT.

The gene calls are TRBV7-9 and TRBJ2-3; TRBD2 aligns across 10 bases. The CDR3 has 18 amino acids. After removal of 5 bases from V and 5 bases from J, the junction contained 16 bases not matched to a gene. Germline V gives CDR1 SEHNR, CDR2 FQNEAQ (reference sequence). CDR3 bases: TGTGCCAGCAGCCCTCTTAGGCTAGCGGGGGCCGGAAAAGATACGCAGTATTTT. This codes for CASSPLRLAGAGKDTQYF. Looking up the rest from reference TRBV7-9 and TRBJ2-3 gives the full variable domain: DTGVSQNPRHKITKRGQNVTFRCDPISEHNRLYWYRQTLGQGPEFLTYFQNEAQLEKSRLLSDRFSAERPKGSFSTLEIQRTEQGDSAMYLCASSPLRLAGAGKDTQYFGPGTRLTVL.

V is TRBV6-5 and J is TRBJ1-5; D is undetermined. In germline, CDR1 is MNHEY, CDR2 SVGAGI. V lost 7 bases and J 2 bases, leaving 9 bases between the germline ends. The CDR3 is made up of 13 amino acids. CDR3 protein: CASTNGGNQPQHF. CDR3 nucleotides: TGTGCCAGCACCAACGGGGGCAATCAGCCCCAGCATTTT.

The CDR3 reads CASSYSDYGYTF. CDR3 nucleotide sequence: TGCGCCAGCAGTTATAGCGACTATGGCTACACCTTC. The chain carries TRBV5-1 and TRBJ1-2; D is ambiguous. V was clipped by 5 bases and J by 3 bases, with 8 bases between them. Germline CDR1 is SGHRS and CDR2 is YFSETQ. The CDR3 covers 12 residues. The full variable domain, completed using reference TRBV5-1 and TRBJ1-2, is KAGVTQTPRYLIKTRGQQVTLSCSPISGHRSVSWYQQTPGQGLQFLFEYFSETQRNKGNFPGRFSGRQFSNSRSEMNVSTLELGDSALYLCASSYSDYGYTFGSGTRLTVV.

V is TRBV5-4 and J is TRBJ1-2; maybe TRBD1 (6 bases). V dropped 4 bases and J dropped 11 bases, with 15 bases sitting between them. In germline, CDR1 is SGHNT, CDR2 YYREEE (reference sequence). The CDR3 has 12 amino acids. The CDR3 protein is CASSTRMGAYTF. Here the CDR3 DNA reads TGTGCCAGCAGCACCAGGATGGGGGCTTACACCTTC.

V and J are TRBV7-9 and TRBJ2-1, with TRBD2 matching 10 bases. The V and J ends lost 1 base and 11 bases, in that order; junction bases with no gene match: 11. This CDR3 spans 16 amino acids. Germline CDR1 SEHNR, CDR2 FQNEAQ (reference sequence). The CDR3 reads CASSLVPSSGRNKQFF. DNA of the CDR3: TGTGCCAGCAGCTTAGTCCCAAGTAGCGGGAGGAATAAGCAGTTCTTC.

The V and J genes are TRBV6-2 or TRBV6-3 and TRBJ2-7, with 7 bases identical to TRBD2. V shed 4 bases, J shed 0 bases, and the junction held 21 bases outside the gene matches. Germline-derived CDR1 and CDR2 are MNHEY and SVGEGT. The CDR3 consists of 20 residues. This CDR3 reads CASSSTQRRVAGGSSYEQYF. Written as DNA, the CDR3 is TGTGCCAGCAGTTCAACGCAGCGGAGGGTAGCGGGCGGAAGCTCCTACGAGCAGTACTTC.

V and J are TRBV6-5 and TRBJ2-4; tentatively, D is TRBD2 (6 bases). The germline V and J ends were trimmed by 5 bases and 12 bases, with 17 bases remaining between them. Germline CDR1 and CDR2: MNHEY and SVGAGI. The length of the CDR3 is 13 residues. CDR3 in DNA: TGTGCCAGCAGTCCAACACGGGGGAGAGATCAGTACTTC. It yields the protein CASSPTRGRDQYF.

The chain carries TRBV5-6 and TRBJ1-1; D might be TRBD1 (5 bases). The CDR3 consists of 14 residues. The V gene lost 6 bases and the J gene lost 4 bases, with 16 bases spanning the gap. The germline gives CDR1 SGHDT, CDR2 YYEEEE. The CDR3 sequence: CASTKYRLGTEAFF. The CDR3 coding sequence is TGTGCCAGCACCAAATACAGGTTGGGCACTGAAGCTTTCTTT.

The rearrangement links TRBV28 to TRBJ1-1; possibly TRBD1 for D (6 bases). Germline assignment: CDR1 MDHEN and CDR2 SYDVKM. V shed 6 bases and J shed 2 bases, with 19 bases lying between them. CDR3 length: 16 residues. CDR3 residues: CASRKTLGRGNTEAFF. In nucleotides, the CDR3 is TGTGCCAGCAGGAAAACCCTAGGCAGGGGAAACACTGAAGCTTTCTTT.

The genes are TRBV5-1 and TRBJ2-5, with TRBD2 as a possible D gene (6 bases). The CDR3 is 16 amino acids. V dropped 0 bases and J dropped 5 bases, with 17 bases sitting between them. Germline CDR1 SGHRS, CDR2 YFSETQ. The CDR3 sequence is CASSLVAGRGSETQYF. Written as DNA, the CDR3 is TGCGCCAGCAGCTTGGTGGCGGGAAGGGGTTCGGAGACCCAGTACTTC.

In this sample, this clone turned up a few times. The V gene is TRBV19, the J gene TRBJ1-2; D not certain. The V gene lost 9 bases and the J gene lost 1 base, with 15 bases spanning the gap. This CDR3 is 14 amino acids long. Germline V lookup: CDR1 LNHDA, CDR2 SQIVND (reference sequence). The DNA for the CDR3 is TGTGCCAGCCGACGGAGGCCCGATAACTATGGCTACACCTTC. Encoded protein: CASRRRPDNYGYTF.

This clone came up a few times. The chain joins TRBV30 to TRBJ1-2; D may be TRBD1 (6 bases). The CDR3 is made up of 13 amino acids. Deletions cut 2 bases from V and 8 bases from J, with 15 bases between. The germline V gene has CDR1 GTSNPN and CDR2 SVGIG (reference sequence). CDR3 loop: CAWSPSGHQGYTF. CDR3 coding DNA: TGTGCCTGGAGTCCTTCGGGACACCAAGGCTACACCTTC.

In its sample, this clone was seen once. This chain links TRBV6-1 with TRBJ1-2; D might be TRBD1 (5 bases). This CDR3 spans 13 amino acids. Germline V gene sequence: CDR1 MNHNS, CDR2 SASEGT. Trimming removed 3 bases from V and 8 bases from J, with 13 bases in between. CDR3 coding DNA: TGTGCCAGCAGTGAGCCAGGGCGCTGGGGCTACACCTTC. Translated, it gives CASSEPGRWGYTF.

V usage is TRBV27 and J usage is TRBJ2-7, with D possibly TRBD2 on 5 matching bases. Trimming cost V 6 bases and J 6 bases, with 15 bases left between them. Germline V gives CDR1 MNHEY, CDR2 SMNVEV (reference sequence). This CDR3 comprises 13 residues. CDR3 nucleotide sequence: TGTGCCAGCAGAGTATACATCGGAGGCGAGCAGTACTTC. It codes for CASRVYIGGEQYF.

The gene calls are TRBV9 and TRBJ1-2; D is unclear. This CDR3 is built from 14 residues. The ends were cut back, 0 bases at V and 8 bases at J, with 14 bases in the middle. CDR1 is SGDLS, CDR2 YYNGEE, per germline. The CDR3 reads CASSVGGRSLGYTF. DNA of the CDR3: TGTGCCAGCAGCGTAGGAGGCCGCTCCCTGGGCTACACCTTC.

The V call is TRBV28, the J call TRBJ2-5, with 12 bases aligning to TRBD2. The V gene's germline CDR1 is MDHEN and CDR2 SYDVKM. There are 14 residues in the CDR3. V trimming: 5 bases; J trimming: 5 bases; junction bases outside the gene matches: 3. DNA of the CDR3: TGTGCCAGCAGTAGACTAGCGGGAGATGAGACCCAGTACTTC. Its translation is CASSRLAGDETQYF.

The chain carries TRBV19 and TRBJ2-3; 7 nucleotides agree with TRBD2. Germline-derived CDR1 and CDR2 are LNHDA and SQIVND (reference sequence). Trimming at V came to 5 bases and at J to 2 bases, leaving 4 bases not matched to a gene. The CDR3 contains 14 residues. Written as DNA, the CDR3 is TGTGCCAGTAGTTTGCTAGCGGACACAGATACGCAGTATTTT. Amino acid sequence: CASSLLADTDTQYF.

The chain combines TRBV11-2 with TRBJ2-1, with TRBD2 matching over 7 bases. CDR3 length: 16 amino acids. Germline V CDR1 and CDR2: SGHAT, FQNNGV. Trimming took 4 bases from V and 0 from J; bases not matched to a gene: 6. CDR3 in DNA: TGTGCCAGCAGCTCCCCACTAGCGAGCTCCTACAATGAGCAGTTCTTC. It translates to CASSSPLASSYNEQFF.

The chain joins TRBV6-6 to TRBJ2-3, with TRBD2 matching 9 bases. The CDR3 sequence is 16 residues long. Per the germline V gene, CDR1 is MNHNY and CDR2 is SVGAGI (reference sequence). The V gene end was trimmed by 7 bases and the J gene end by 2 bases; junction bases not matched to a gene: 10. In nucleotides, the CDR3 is TGTGCCAGCAAATTCCAGGGACTAGCCCTCACAGATACGCAGTATTTT. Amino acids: CASKFQGLALTDTQYF.

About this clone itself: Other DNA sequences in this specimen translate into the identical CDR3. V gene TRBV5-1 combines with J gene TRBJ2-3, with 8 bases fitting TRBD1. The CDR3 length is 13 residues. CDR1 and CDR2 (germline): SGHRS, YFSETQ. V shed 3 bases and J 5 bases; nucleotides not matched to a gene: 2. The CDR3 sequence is CASSSTGVDTQYF. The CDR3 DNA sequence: TGCGCCAGCAGCTCGACAGGGGTAGATACGCAGTATTTT.

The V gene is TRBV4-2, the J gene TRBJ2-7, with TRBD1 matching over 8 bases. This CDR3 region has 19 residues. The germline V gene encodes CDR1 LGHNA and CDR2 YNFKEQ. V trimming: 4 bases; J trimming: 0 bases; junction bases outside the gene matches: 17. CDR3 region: CASSRGLPGGGFGSYEQYF. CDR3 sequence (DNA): TGTGCCAGCAGCCGTGGACTTCCAGGGGGCGGTTTCGGCTCCTACGAGCAGTACTTC.

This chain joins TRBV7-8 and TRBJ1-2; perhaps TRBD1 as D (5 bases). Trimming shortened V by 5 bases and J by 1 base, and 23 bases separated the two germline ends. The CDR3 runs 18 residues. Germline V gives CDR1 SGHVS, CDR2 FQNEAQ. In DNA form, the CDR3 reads TGTGCCAGCAGCCTCATCGGGACTCCCTCCTATAGTAACTATGGCTACACCTTC. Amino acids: CASSLIGTPSYSNYGYTF.

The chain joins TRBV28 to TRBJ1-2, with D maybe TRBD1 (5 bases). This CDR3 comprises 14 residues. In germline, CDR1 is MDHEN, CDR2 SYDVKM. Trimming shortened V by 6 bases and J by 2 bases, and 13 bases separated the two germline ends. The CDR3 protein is CASRPRDWNYGYTF. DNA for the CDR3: TGTGCCAGCAGGCCCCGGGACTGGAACTATGGCTACACCTTC.

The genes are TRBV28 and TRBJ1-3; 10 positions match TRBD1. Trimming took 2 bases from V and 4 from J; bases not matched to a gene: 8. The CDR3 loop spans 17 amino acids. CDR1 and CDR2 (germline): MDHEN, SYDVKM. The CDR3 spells CASSLRDGTGDGNTIYF. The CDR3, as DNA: TGTGCCAGCAGTTTAAGAGACGGGACAGGGGACGGAAACACCATATATTTT.

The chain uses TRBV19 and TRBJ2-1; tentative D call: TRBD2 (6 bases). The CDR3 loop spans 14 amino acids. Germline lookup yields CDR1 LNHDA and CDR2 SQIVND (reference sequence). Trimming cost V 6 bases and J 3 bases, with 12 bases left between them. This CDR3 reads CASRGAGLYNEQFF. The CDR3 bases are TGTGCCAGTAGAGGAGCGGGCCTCTACAATGAGCAGTTCTTC.

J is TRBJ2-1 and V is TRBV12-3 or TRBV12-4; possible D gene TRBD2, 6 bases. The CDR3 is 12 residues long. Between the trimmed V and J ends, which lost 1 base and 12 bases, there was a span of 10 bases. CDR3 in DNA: TGTGCCAGCAGTTTAGGCGGGGAAAGGCAGTTCTTC. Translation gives CASSLGGERQFF.

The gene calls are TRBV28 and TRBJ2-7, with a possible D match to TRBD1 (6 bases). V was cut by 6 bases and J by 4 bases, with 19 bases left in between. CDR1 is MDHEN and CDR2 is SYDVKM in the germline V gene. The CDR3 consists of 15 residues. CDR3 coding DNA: TGTGCCAGCAGACTACCAGGGGAAGGGCGTTACGAGCAGTACTTC. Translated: CASRLPGEGRYEQYF. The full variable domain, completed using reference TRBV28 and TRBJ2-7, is DVKVTQSSRYLVKRTGEKVFLECVQDMDHENMFWYRQDPGLGLRLIYFSYDVKMKEKGDIPEGYSVSREKKERFSLILESASTNQTSMYLCASRLPGEGRYEQYFGPGTRLTVT.